This T cell receptor (beta chain) is from a study of CD8+ T cells in alopecia areata. RNA extraction and reverse transcription yielded cDNA as sequencing template. Some clones are missing from TCRdb's copy, which holds only in-frame ones; the method was immunoSEQ multiplex PCR. Altogether about 150,000 clones are present, over 45% being singletons, with the ten largest covering around 6.8%. The CDR3 totals 14 residues. Germline V lookup: CDR1 MDHEN, CDR2 SYDVKM. Trimming removed 3 bases from V and 6 bases from J, with 15 bases in between. The sample holds a few counts of this clone. Material for sequencing was CD4+ T cells sorted from blood. The source is a human donor with alopecia areata. The rearrangement joins TRBV28 to TRBJ2-7, with D unclear. CDR3 sequence: CASSFRGAPFEQYF. The CDR3 nucleotides are TGTGCCAGCAGTTTTCGAGGAGCACCGTTCGAGCAGTACTTC. Full variable domain (remainder filled in from reference TRBV28 and TRBJ2-7): DVKVTQSSRYLVKRTGEKVFLECVQDMDHENMFWYRQDPGLGLRLIYFSYDVKMKEKGDIPEGYSVSREKKERFSLILESASTNQTSMYLCASSFRGAPFEQYFGPGTRLTVT.